The 18 T cell receptor beta chains in this list originate from one sample, sequenced in a study of technical replicates of blood from a handful of donors (dated by TCRdb to 2016 to 2017). The library was produced with the immunoSEQ multiplex PCR assay. The table was pulled from immuneACCESS by TCRdb, which kept in-frame rearrangements only. Such tables lose some clones; where checked, under half of the loss comes from unresolved V genes, and the rest has no known cause. The sample has 98,000 or so clones on record, 95% of them singletons. Of the sample, more than 0.2% falls within the top ten clones. The sequenced sample was T cells isolated from PBMCs. The receptors originated from a human donor in good health.

This clone was found a few times. The J gene is TRBJ1-1, the V gene TRBV2, with TRBD1 as a possible D gene (5 bases). Germline V CDR1 and CDR2: SNHLY, FYNNEI. Deletions cut 7 bases from V and 4 bases from J, with 13 bases between. The CDR3 sequence is 13 residues long. CDR3 amino acids: CASTQGWVTEAFF. CDR3 DNA: TGTGCCAGCACGCAGGGTTGGGTCACTGAAGCTTTCTTT. The whole variable domain, filled in from reference TRBV2 and TRBJ1-1, reads EPEVTQTPSHQVTQMGQEVILRCVPISNHLYFYWYRQILGQKVEFLVSFYNNEISEKSEIFDDQFSVERPDGSNFTLKIRSTKLEDSAMYFCASTQGWVTEAFFGQGTRLTVV.

This chain links TRBV4-1 with TRBJ2-3, with 8 bases aligning to TRBD1. V lost 0 bases and J lost 2; bases outside the gene matches: 1. CDR1 MGHRA and CDR2 YSYEKL come from the germline V gene. There are 15 residues in the CDR3. The CDR3: CASSQEDRDTDTQYF. The CDR3 DNA is TGCGCCAGCAGCCAAGAGGACAGGGACACAGATACGCAGTATTTT.

The chain uses TRBV10-2 and TRBJ2-1, with TRBD1 matching 11 bases. The V gene's germline CDR1 is WSHSY and CDR2 SAAADI. This CDR3 has 14 residues. V lost 6 bases and J lost 7; bases outside the gene matches: 5. The CDR3 region is CASSGQGAGNEQFF. The CDR3, as DNA: TGCGCCAGCAGCGGACAGGGGGCCGGGAATGAGCAGTTCTTC.

The chain is built from TRBV2 and TRBJ2-7; 8 positions agree with TRBD2. The CDR3 length is 18 residues. CDR1 SNHLY and CDR2 FYNNEI come from the germline V gene. With 10 bases clipped from V and 0 bases from J, the junction kept 20 bases outside the gene matches. CDR3 region: CATQGPGDSGVNSYEQYF. CDR3 coding DNA: TGTGCCACCCAGGGACCGGGGGATAGCGGGGTAAACTCCTACGAGCAGTACTTC.

Here the CDR3 DNA reads TGTGCCAGCAGTCCGTCAACCCCGGTTGGCACTGAAGCTTTCTTT. Its translation is CASSPSTPVGTEAFF. The rearrangement uses TRBV27 and TRBJ1-1; D is undetermined. This CDR3 is 15 amino acids long. Germline loops: CDR1 MNHEY, CDR2 SMNVEV (reference sequence). The germline V and J ends were trimmed by 5 bases and 4 bases, with 17 bases remaining between them.

The chain couples TRBV27 to TRBJ2-7; possibly TRBD1 for D (6 bases). The V end lost 2 bases, the J end lost 6 bases, and 11 bases lay between the germline ends. The CDR3 contains 13 residues. The V gene's germline CDR1 is MNHEY and CDR2 SMNVEV (reference sequence). CDR3 loop: CASSLQGIGEQYF. CDR3 nucleotides: TGTGCCAGCAGTTTACAGGGGATCGGCGAGCAGTACTTC.

With regard to this clone: One junction end does not reproduce the germline sequence, and a read error may be involved. The chain carries TRBV7-9 and TRBJ1-3; the match to TRBD1 covers 8 bases. CDR3 length equals 11 residues. The germline gives CDR1 SEHNR, CDR2 FQNEAQ (reference sequence). The CDR3 bases are TGTGCCAGCAGCTTAGCGGGACAGGAAGAATTT. Its translation: CASSLAGQEEF.

This chain uses TRBV5-1 with TRBJ2-5; weak D call: TRBD2 (6 bases). Germline CDR1 SGHRS, CDR2 YFSETQ. Trimming cost V 0 bases and J 1 base, with 10 bases left between them. CDR3 size: 15 residues. CDR3: CASSLETGVQETQYF. The DNA for the CDR3 is TGCGCCAGCAGCTTGGAGACGGGGGTCCAAGAGACCCAGTACTTC.

The CDR3 sequence: CASSFRLADYEQYF. Here the CDR3 DNA reads TGTGCCAGCAGCTTCCGACTAGCGGACTACGAGCAGTACTTC. This sequence joins TRBV9 and TRBJ2-7; 9 bases map to TRBD2. J lost 3 bases, V lost 4 bases, and 5 bases had no gene match. The length of the CDR3 is 14 residues. From germline, CDR1 is SGDLS and CDR2 YYNGEE.

The chain couples TRBV27 to TRBJ1-2; a weak D match, TRBD1 (6 bases). V lost 5 bases to trimming and J lost 4 bases, with 14 bases between them. Germline values: CDR1 MNHEY, CDR2 SMNVEV (reference sequence). The CDR3 consists of 14 residues. The CDR3 is CASSPTQGGYGYTF. CDR3 sequence (DNA): TGTGCCAGCAGTCCCACACAGGGTGGCTATGGCTACACCTTC.

This chain joins TRBV28 and TRBJ1-1; D is ambiguous. Trimming left V 8 bases short and J 7 bases short, with 26 bases between. Germline V lookup: CDR1 MDHEN, CDR2 SYDVKM. The CDR3 is made up of 16 amino acids. The CDR3 loop is CASVGLGSGRGLEAFF. In nucleotides, the CDR3 is TGTGCCAGCGTTGGGCTGGGCAGCGGGAGAGGCCTTGAAGCTTTCTTT.

This chain uses TRBV7-3 with TRBJ1-4; 8 bases are a match to TRBD1. This CDR3 is 18 amino acids long. Germline V CDR1 and CDR2: SGHTA, FQGTGA. V gave up 7 bases and J gave up 0 bases; unmatched junction bases: 13. CDR3 residues: CASMEWDRLFATNEKLFF. CDR3 nucleotides: TGTGCCAGCATGGAATGGGACAGGCTATTTGCAACTAATGAAAAACTGTTTTTT. Drawing the rest from reference TRBV7-3 and TRBJ1-4, the complete variable domain is GAGVSQTPSNKVTEKGKYVELRCDPISGHTALYWYRQSLGQGPEFLIYFQGTGAADDSGLPNDRFFAVRPEGSVSTLKIQRTERGDSAVYLCASMEWDRLFATNEKLFFGSGTQLSVL.

The chain employs TRBV5-6 and TRBJ2-7; the match to TRBD2 covers 10 bases. Trimming at V came to 4 bases and at J to 3 bases, leaving 10 bases not matched to a gene. CDR3 length: 16 amino acids. Germline V gene sequence: CDR1 SGHDT, CDR2 YYEEEE. CDR3: CASSQLGLAKFYEQYF. The DNA of the CDR3 is TGTGCCAGCAGCCAATTGGGACTAGCGAAATTCTACGAGCAGTACTTC.

The rearrangement uses TRBV7-8 and TRBJ1-2; 9 bases are shared with TRBD1. Germline CDR1 SGHVS, CDR2 FQNEAQ. Losses at the gene ends were 5 bases for V and 6 bases for J; bases not matched to a gene: 7. The CDR3 extends over 14 amino acids. The CDR3 region is CASSAGQGADGYTF. CDR3 bases: TGTGCCAGCAGCGCGGGACAGGGAGCGGATGGCTACACCTTC. The full variable domain, completed using reference TRBV7-8 and TRBJ1-2, is GAGVSQSPRYKVAKRGQDVALRCDPISGHVSLFWYQQALGQGPEFLTYFQNEAQLDKSGLPSDRFFAERPEGSVSTLKIQRTQQEDSAVYLCASSAGQGADGYTFGSGTRLTVV.

J is TRBJ2-3 and V is TRBV6-4; 9 bases are shared with TRBD2. Per germline, CDR1 MRHNA and CDR2 SNTAGT. V trimming: 3 bases; J trimming: 6 bases; junction bases outside the gene matches: 7. The length of the CDR3 is 15 residues. DNA for the CDR3: TGTGCCAGCAGTGATGCGGGAGGGCCTATCGATACGCAGTATTTT. It encodes CASSDAGGPIDTQYF.

V is TRBV28 and J is TRBJ2-7, with D perhaps TRBD1 (6 bases). There are 13 residues in the CDR3. V lost 6 bases to trimming and J lost 3 bases, with 12 bases between them. From germline, CDR1 is MDHEN and CDR2 SYDVKM. CDR3 region: CASSTGFGYEQYF. For the CDR3, the DNA is TGTGCCAGCAGCACAGGGTTCGGCTACGAGCAGTACTTC.

V gene TRBV7-9 combines with J gene TRBJ2-1; D may be TRBD1 (5 bases). The V and J ends lost 5 bases and 1 base respectively, with 9 bases between them. The CDR3 totals 14 residues. The germline V gene has CDR1 SEHNR and CDR2 FQNEAQ (reference sequence). This CDR3 is CASSLDSSYNEQFF. The DNA of the CDR3 is TGTGCCAGCAGCCTAGACAGTTCCTACAATGAGCAGTTCTTC.

V usage is TRBV6-5 and J usage is TRBJ2-5; 11 bases fit TRBD1. The CDR3 sequence is 16 residues long. The V gene end was trimmed by 2 bases and the J gene end by 4 bases; junction bases not matched to a gene: 6. Germline V CDR1 and CDR2: MNHEY, SVGAGI. The CDR3 nucleotides read TGTGCCAGCAGTTACGGCCCGGGACAGGGGGGAGAGACCCAGTACTTC. Translating gives CASSYGPGQGGETQYF.